The clone carrying this TCR beta chain was seen at least ten times. Its antigen remains unknown. The entry originates in a study of identical twins. This CDR3 comprises 16 residues. V was trimmed by 2 bases and J by 7 bases, leaving 17 bases between them. TCRdb reprocessed the 5' RACE reads via MiXCR and lists one record per CDR3 protein. The sample contains 690,000 or so distinct CDR3 sequences, approximately 6% of which appear only once. Study-level points and caveats: The authors drew conclusions from cross-sectional statistical analysis rather than following the same donors.

The sample was naive T cells sorted from blood. V gene TRBV12-3 or TRBV12-4 combines with J gene TRBJ1-4, with D possibly matching TRBD1 (5 bases). The sequence came from a man between 18 and 29 years old in good health. The CDR3 reads CASSLILMGVFEKLFF. CDR3 in DNA: TGTGCCAGCAGTTTAATATTGATGGGGGTTTTTGAAAAACTGTTTTTT.